These T cell receptor beta chains were read from a single sample in a study of cytomegalovirus exposure and HLA in healthy donors. The protocol was immunoSEQ multiplex PCR, while the TCRdb copy is restricted to in-frame clones and leaves out a portion. Of around 180,000 clones in the sample, around 81% were seen once. Sample: PBMCs. Receptors were obtained from a man between 18 and 29 years old in good health and CMV-seronegative. The CDR3 runs from the conserved cysteine through the conserved F or W. Fields, in order: J gene, V gene, D gene, clone size, CDR3 protein, CDR3 DNA. D genes are given only for firm matches. Not every row has a clone size; where given, it reads once, few, many or a size class.

TRBJ1-2 TRBV19 - few CASSILDGYTF TGTGCCAGTAGTATATTAGATGGCTACACCTTC
TRBJ2-3 TRBV5-1 TRBD2 - CASSLVTSGRTGTDTQYF TGCGCCAGCAGCTTGGTCACTAGCGGGAGAACTGGCACAGATACGCAGTATTTT
TRBJ2-7 TRBV5-6 - - CASSLGRAYEQYF TGTGCCAGCAGCTTGGGCAGGGCCTACGAGCAGTACTTC
TRBJ2-2 TRBV9 - - CASRNTGNTGELFF TGTGCCAGCAGGAATACAGGGAACACCGGGGAGCTGTTTTTT
TRBJ1-2 TRBV5-4 - few CASSLAGTSYGYTF TGTGCCAGCAGCTTGGCCGGGACTTCCTATGGCTACACCTTC
TRBJ1-2 TRBV21-1 - - CASSKGVTAGQGAATF TGTGCCAGCTCCAAAGGGGTTACTGCGGGACAGGGGGCCGCTACTTTC
TRBJ2-4 TRBV6-6 - - CASSYDLGAKNIQYF TGTGCCAGCAGTTACGACTTGGGAGCCAAAAACATTCAGTACTTC
TRBJ1-5 TRBV6-1 - once CASSEAYGQGQHF TGTGCCAGCAGTGAAGCCTACGGGCAGGGGCAGCATTTT
TRBJ2-7 TRBV9 TRBD1 few CASAPWDSSYEQYF TGTGCCAGCGCCCCTTGGGACAGCTCCTACGAGCAGTACTTC
TRBJ2-7 TRBV7-2 - - CASSSRDGSYEQYF TGTGCCAGCAGCTCGCGGGACGGCTCCTACGAGCAGTACTTC
TRBJ1-1 TRBV2 - - CASSGQLNTEAFF TGTGCCAGCAGTGGACAGTTGAACACTGAAGCTTTCTTT
TRBJ1-6 TRBV23-1 - - CASSERASTNPTTYNSPLHF TGCGCCAGCAGTGAGCGGGCCAGCACAAATCCTACCACCTATAATTCACCCCTCCACTTT
TRBJ2-1 TRBV25-1 TRBD2 few CASTKREGIEQFF TGTGCCAGCACGAAGCGGGAGGGCATTGAGCAGTTCTTC
TRBJ1-1 TRBV18 TRBD1 - CASSGQGWGTEAFF TGTGCCAGCTCAGGACAGGGCTGGGGCACTGAAGCTTTCTTT
TRBJ2-6 TRBV19 - - CASTEQGFAGANVLTF TGTGCCAGTACTGAACAGGGATTCGCTGGGGCCAACGTCCTGACTTTC
TRBJ1-2 TRBV12-5 TRBD1 - CASGFYPDRDINYGYTF TGTGCTAGTGGTTTTTACCCCGACAGGGACATTAACTATGGCTACACCTTC
TRBJ2-5 TRBV5-1 TRBD2 - CASSKGLAGETQYF TGCGCCAGCAGCAAGGGACTAGCGGGTGAGACCCAGTACTTC
TRBJ1-2 TRBV5-1 - - CASSLVAREGGYTF TGCGCCAGCAGCTTGGTAGCCAGGGAGGGTGGCTACACCTTC
TRBJ2-7 TRBV14 TRBD1 - CASSQGGGRYEQYF TGTGCCAGCAGCCAAGGAGGGGGCAGGTACGAGCAGTACTTC
TRBJ1-2 TRBV28 TRBD1 - CASSFRRDRGPYGYTF TGTGCCAGCAGTTTCCGCCGGGACAGAGGTCCCTATGGCTACACCTTC
TRBJ1-1 TRBV4-2 TRBD1 few CASSQDPGTGRMNTEAFF TGTGCCAGCAGCCAAGACCCCGGGACAGGGCGCATGAACACTGAAGCTTTCTTT
TRBJ2-5 TRBV5-4 - - CASSPKAGTRVWETQYF TGTGCCAGCAGTCCCAAAGCCGGGACAAGGGTCTGGGAGACCCAGTACTTC
TRBJ2-7 TRBV29-1 - - CSVPGQSSYEQYF TGCAGCGTTCCTGGACAGAGCTCCTACGAGCAGTACTTC
TRBJ2-1 TRBV9 TRBD2 - CASSVDGLASGEQFF TGTGCCAGCAGCGTAGATGGACTAGCATCCGGGGAGCAGTTCTTC
TRBJ2-1 TRBV10-1 TRBD1 once CASGGQGVNEQFF TGCGCCAGCGGGGGACAGGGTGTAAATGAGCAGTTCTTC
TRBJ1-1 TRBV6-5 - - CASTDGGEGQAFF TGTGCCAGCACCGATGGGGGGGAAGGACAAGCTTTCTTT
TRBJ2-3 TRBV6-5 TRBD1 once CASSYGTGADTQYF TGTGCCAGCAGTTACGGGACAGGCGCAGATACGCAGTATTTT
TRBJ2-7 TRBV21-1 - - CASSKGTRALTSYEQYF TGTGCCAGCAGCAAAGGTACTCGAGCGCTTACCTCCTACGAGCAGTACTTC
TRBJ2-1 TRBV27 TRBD2 once CASSPLAGATNEQFF TGTGCCAGCAGTCCCCTAGCGGGAGCCACCAATGAGCAGTTCTTC
TRBJ2-2 TRBV2 - - CASSLDRGANTGELFF TGTGCCAGCAGCCTCGACCGGGGGGCAAACACCGGGGAGCTGTTTTTT
TRBJ2-1 TRBV18 TRBD2 - CASSPEGLAGNEQFF TGTGCCAGCTCACCAGAGGGACTAGCCGGGAATGAGCAGTTCTTC
TRBJ2-7 TRBV7-2 TRBD2 - CASSSGTRKYEQYF TGTGCCAGCAGCTCCGGGACTAGAAAATACGAGCAGTACTTC
TRBJ2-1 TRBV14 TRBD2 few CASSPKVWREYYNEQFF TGTGCCAGCAGCCCTAAAGTTTGGCGGGAGTACTACAATGAGCAGTTCTTC